Presented here are 20 T cell receptor beta chains from one specimen sequenced in a study of spatial heterogeneity in lung cancer. TCRdb ran MiXCR on the 5' RACE reads and lists one entry per CDR3 protein. The sample lists roughly 91,000 distinct CDR3 sequences, approximately 21% occurring once. Indicated time point: sample taken at primary tumor resection. Sequencing of whole RNA from tumor, nontumor lung or frozen PBMC involved no sorting. The specimen comprised PBMCs, sampled at surgery. The receptors derive from a male donor with early-stage non-small cell lung cancer.

This chain joins TRBV7-2 and TRBJ2-1, with D hard to call. V lost 5 bases and J lost 4, with 12 bases in between. Germline CDR1 reads SGHTA; CDR2 reads FQGNSA. The CDR3 extends over 14 amino acids. The CDR3 reads CASSPPNPYNEQFF. The CDR3 DNA reads TGTGCCAGCAGCCCGCCCAATCCTTACAATGAGCAGTTCTTC.

This clonotype has just a few counts. The rearrangement links TRBV3-1 to TRBJ2-1; D call uncertain. The V and J ends lost 4 bases and 6 bases respectively, with 10 bases between them. The CDR3 totals 13 residues. Germline-derived CDR1 and CDR2 are LGHDT and YNNKEL (reference sequence). In DNA form, the CDR3 reads TGTGCCAGCAGCCTCCGGGCCCCCAATGAGCAGTTCTTC. This codes for CASSLRAPNEQFF.

This clonotype appeared many times. The V and J genes are TRBV12-3 or TRBV12-4 and TRBJ2-5; 9 bases map to TRBD2. There are 17 residues in the CDR3. The V and J ends lost 0 bases and 1 base, in that order; junction bases with no gene match: 6. The CDR3, as DNA: TGTGCCAGCAGTTTAGCGGTAGCGGGGGCCTTCCAAGAGACCCAGTACTTC. This gives the protein CASSLAVAGAFQETQYF.

In this sample, this clonotype turned up a few times. This chain links TRBV19 with TRBJ2-2, with D unclear. Germline CDR1 LNHDA, CDR2 SQIVND (reference sequence). V was shortened by 5 bases and J by 7 bases, with 14 bases between the two germline ends. This CDR3 spans 14 amino acids. Written as DNA, the CDR3 is TGTGCCAGTAGTCGCTCAGGCTGGGACGGGGAGCTGTTTTTT. Translated, it gives CASSRSGWDGELFF.

J is TRBJ2-2 and V is TRBV11-2, with D unclear. Germline V gene data show CDR1 as SGHAT and CDR2 as FQNNGV. This CDR3 region has 12 residues. The V end lost 4 bases, the J end lost 9 bases, and 9 bases lay between the germline ends. The DNA for the CDR3 is TGTGCCAGCAGCTCGTCGGCTTGGGAGCTGTTTTTT. This encodes CASSSSAWELFF.

In this sample, this clonotype turned up once. CDR3 in DNA: TGTGCCAGCAGTGAAGCAGGGGGGCATGAAAAACTGTTTTTT. Amino acid sequence: CASSEAGGHEKLFF. V is TRBV25-1 and J is TRBJ1-4; the match to TRBD1 covers 7 bases. This CDR3 contains 14 residues. In germline, CDR1 is MGHDK, CDR2 SYGVNS. V was pared by 2 bases and J by 6 bases, with 3 bases of the junction left unmatched. Looking up the rest from reference TRBV25-1 and TRBJ1-4 gives the full variable domain: EADIYQTPRYLVIGTGKKITLECSQTMGHDKMYWYQQDPGMELHLIHYSYGVNSTEKGDLSSESTVSRIRTEHFPLTLESARPSHTSQYLCASSEAGGHEKLFFGSGTQLSVL.

This rearrangement joins TRBV7-6 to TRBJ2-1; 9 bases align to TRBD2. CDR1 SGHVS and CDR2 FNYEAQ come from the germline V gene. V was pared by 1 base and J by 7 bases, with 5 bases of the junction left unmatched. The CDR3 spans 15 residues. The CDR3 sequence is CASSLVGLAENEQFF. CDR3 DNA: TGTGCCAGCAGCTTAGTGGGACTAGCTGAGAATGAGCAGTTCTTC.

The CDR3 is CASSPRWREGYEQYF. Here the CDR3 DNA reads TGTGCCAGCAGTCCTCGATGGAGGGAGGGCTACGAGCAGTACTTC. V usage is TRBV6-2 or TRBV6-3 and J usage is TRBJ2-7; 7 nucleotides match TRBD2. CDR3 length equals 15 residues. The V segment lost 5 bases and the J segment 3 bases; nucleotides outside the gene matches: 10. Germline CDR1 is MNHEY and CDR2 is SVGEGT.

The J gene is TRBJ2-7, the V gene TRBV5-1; D assignment may be TRBD1 or TRBD2 (5 bases each). The germline V and J ends were trimmed by 2 bases and 6 bases, with 12 bases remaining between them. Germline V CDR1 and CDR2: SGHRS, YFSETQ. The CDR3 is 13 residues long. The CDR3 protein is CASSFRDAREQYF. The CDR3 DNA follows: TGCGCCAGCAGCTTTCGGGACGCCCGCGAGCAGTACTTC. The full variable domain, its missing parts supplied by reference TRBV5-1 and TRBJ2-7, is KAGVTQTPRYLIKTRGQQVTLSCSPISGHRSVSWYQQTPGQGLQFLFEYFSETQRNKGNFPGRFSGRQFSNSRSEMNVSTLELGDSALYLCASSFRDAREQYFGPGTRLTVT.

The chain has TRBV7-3 and TRBJ2-3, with D perhaps TRBD1 or TRBD2 (5 bases each). The V end was cut by 5 bases, the J end by 4 bases, with 16 bases between. This CDR3 spans 15 amino acids. CDR1 is SGHTA and CDR2 is FQGTGA in the germline V gene. The CDR3: CASSGRGAGADTQYF. The CDR3 DNA follows: TGTGCCAGCAGCGGCCGAGGGGCGGGCGCAGATACGCAGTATTTT.

V is TRBV27 and J is TRBJ2-4; D not resolved. The V and J ends lost 6 bases and 0 bases respectively, with 3 bases between them. CDR3 length equals 12 residues. Germline CDR1 MNHEY, CDR2 SMNVEV (reference sequence). CDR3 in amino acids: CASSPAKNIQYF. The CDR3 bases are TGTGCCAGCAGCCCAGCCAAAAACATTCAGTACTTC.

The chain combines TRBV27 with TRBJ1-1, with no clear D. The V and J ends lost 3 bases and 8 bases respectively, with 16 bases between them. The CDR3 sequence is 14 residues long. Germline V CDR1 and CDR2: MNHEY, SMNVEV (reference sequence). In DNA form, the CDR3 reads TGTGCCAGCAGTTTTAACGGGGAGGGTATCGAAGCTTTCTTT. The encoded protein is CASSFNGEGIEAFF.

This clonotype was counted many times. V is TRBV10-3 and J is TRBJ1-5; TRBD1 matches 10 bases. From germline, CDR1 is ENHRY and CDR2 SYGVKD. With V trimmed by 6 bases and J by 10 bases, 6 bases remained unmatched. This CDR3 has 13 residues. CDR3 coding DNA: TGTGCCATCAGAGGCGACAGGGGGCTTCCCCAGCATTTT. This translates into CAIRGDRGLPQHF.

This clonotype was recorded a few times. The rearrangement joins TRBV20-1 to TRBJ2-5, with D maybe TRBD1 (6 bases). The CDR3 extends over 12 amino acids. V gave up 5 bases and J gave up 0 bases, with 7 bases separating them. Germline CDR1 DFQATT, CDR2 SNEGSKA (reference sequence). CDR3 residues: CSAWDNQETQYF. In DNA, the CDR3 is TGCAGTGCTTGGGACAACCAAGAGACCCAGTACTTC.

This clonotype came up a few times. The rearrangement links TRBV20-1 to TRBJ2-7; the D gene is possibly TRBD1 (5 bases). Germline V gene data show CDR1 as DFQATT and CDR2 as SNEGSKA (reference sequence). The CDR3 loop spans 17 amino acids. V lost 3 bases to trimming and J lost 1 base, with 22 bases between them. CDR3 sequence: CSARNQGAGRPSYEQYF. The CDR3 DNA follows: TGCAGTGCTAGGAATCAAGGGGCCGGCCGACCATCCTACGAGCAGTACTTC.

This chain uses TRBV12-3 or TRBV12-4 with TRBJ2-6; D is undetermined. The CDR3 spans 15 residues. V lost 6 bases and J 2 bases, leaving 11 bases between the germline ends. The CDR3 spells CASRSPGPGANVLTF. CDR3 nucleotide sequence: TGTGCCAGCAGATCCCCGGGTCCTGGGGCCAACGTCCTGACTTTC.

This chain joins TRBV20-1 and TRBJ2-1; possibly TRBD2 for D (5 bases). In germline, CDR1 is DFQATT, CDR2 SNEGSKA (reference sequence). Deletions cut 0 bases from V and 6 bases from J, with 12 bases between. CDR3 length equals 14 residues. CDR3 DNA: TGCAGTGCTAGAGATCAGGCGGGCCTCAATGAGCAGTTCTTC. Its translation: CSARDQAGLNEQFF.

The genes are TRBV6-2 or TRBV6-3 and TRBJ2-7; no reliable D call. CDR1 MNHEY and CDR2 SVGEGT come from the germline V gene. Trimming pared 5 bases from V and 2 bases from J, leaving 4 bases between. The CDR3 is 11 amino acids. The CDR3 nucleotides read TGTGCCAGCAGTGCCGCCTACGAGCAGTACTTC. Its translation: CASSAAYEQYF.

This chain joins TRBV12-3 or TRBV12-4 and TRBJ1-4; D is ambiguous. CDR3 size: 13 residues. V was clipped by 3 bases and J by 7 bases, with 9 bases between them. The CDR3 protein is CASSFQLGEKLFF. Here the CDR3 DNA reads TGTGCCAGCAGTTTTCAACTAGGTGAAAAACTGTTTTTT.

CDR3: CASSLGDRGFYEQYF. The CDR3 region has the DNA TGTGCCAGCAGTTTAGGGGACAGGGGATTCTACGAGCAGTACTTC. V is TRBV12-3 or TRBV12-4 and J is TRBJ2-7, with 10 bases fitting TRBD1. The junction had 3 bases not matched to a gene; V was cut back by 1 base and J by 3 bases. CDR3 length equals 15 residues.